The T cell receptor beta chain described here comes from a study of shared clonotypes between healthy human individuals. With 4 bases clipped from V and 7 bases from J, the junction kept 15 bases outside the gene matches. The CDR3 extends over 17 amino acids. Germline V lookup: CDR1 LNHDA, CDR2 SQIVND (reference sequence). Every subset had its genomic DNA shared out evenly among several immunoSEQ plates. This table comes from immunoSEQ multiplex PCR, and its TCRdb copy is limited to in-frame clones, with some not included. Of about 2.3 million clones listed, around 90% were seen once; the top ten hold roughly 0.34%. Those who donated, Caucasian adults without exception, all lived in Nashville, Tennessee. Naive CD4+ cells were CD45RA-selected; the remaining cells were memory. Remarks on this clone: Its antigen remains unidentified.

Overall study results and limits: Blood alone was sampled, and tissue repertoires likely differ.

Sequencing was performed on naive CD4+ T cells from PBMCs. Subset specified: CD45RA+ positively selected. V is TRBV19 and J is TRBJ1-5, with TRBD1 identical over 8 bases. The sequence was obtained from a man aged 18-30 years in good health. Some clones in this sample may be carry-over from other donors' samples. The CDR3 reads CASSTRGQGRTFQPQHF. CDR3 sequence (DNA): TGTGCCAGTAGTACCCGTGGACAGGGAAGAACTTTCCAGCCCCAGCATTTT.